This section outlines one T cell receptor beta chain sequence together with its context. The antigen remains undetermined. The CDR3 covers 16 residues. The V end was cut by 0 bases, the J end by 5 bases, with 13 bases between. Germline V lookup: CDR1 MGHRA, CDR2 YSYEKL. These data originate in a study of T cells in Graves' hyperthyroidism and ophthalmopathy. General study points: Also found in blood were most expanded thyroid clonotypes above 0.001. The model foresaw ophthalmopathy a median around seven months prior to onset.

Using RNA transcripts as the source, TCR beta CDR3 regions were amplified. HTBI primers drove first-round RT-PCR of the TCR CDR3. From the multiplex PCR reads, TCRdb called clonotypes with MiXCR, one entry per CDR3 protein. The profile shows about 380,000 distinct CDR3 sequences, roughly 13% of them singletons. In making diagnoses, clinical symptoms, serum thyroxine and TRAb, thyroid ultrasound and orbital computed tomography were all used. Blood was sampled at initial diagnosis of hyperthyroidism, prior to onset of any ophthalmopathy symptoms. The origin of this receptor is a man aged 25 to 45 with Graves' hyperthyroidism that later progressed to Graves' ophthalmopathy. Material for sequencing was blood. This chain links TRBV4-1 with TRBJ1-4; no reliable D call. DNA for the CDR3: TGCGCCAGCAGCCAAGATCAGGTACGCTGGAATGAAAAACTGTTTTTT. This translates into CASSQDQVRWNEKLFF.